This T cell receptor beta chain was obtained from a study of spatial heterogeneity in lung cancer. Overall study context: Consistently, beta-chain sequences turned up in larger numbers than alpha-chain sequences did. The average appearance count of each unique TCR and UMI combination in raw reads was more than 9.5.

Single TCR cDNA molecules each had their own unique molecular identifier. TCRdb re-analysed the 5' RACE reads in MiXCR, keeping a single row per CDR3 protein. The repertoire consists of roughly 6,900 distinct CDR3 sequences, with roughly 5% occurring once and the leading ten covering approximately 9%. Indicated time point: sample taken at primary tumor resection. Whole RNA was taken from tumor, nontumor lung or frozen PBMC; it was then sequenced unsorted. The roughly 79 donors had untreated early-stage non-small cell lung cancer. CDR3 length: 15 residues. The ends lost 5 bases at V and 6 bases at J; junction bases unmatched: 9. Germline loops: CDR1 PRHDT, CDR2 FYEKMQ (reference sequence).

V and J are TRBV13 and TRBJ2-5, with 10 bases identical to TRBD1. Sequenced here: normal lung tissue next to the tumor, sampled at surgery. The source is a female donor with early-stage non-small cell lung cancer. The CDR3 sequence is CASSNSRTGGKTQYF. In DNA form, the CDR3 reads TGTGCCAGCAGCAACTCCCGGACAGGGGGGAAGACCCAGTACTTC.